This entry lists 2 T cell receptor beta chains sequenced from one sample in a study of blood T cell repertoires in COVID-19. Produced via immunoSEQ multiplex PCR; TCRdb's table is partial and in-frame only. This table has 5,700 or so clones, approximately 89% appearing once. The sequencing sample was made of peripheral blood. All receptors derive from a human donor in a cohort sampled during active COVID-19.

This chain connects TRBV5-4 to TRBJ2-4; 9 bases are a match to TRBD1. V lost 4 bases, J lost 4 bases, and 6 bases stayed unmatched. Germline CDR1 reads SGHNT; CDR2 reads YYREEE (reference sequence). CDR3 size: 15 residues. The CDR3 sequence is CASSNPGTGKNIQYF. The CDR3 region has the DNA TGTGCCAGCAGCAACCCCGGGACAGGGAAAAACATTCAGTACTTC. The complete variable domain, with remaining parts taken from reference TRBV5-4 and TRBJ2-4, reads ETGVTQSPTHLIKTRGQQVTLRCSSQSGHNTVSWYQQALGQGPQFIFQYYREEENGRGNFPPRFSGLQFPNYSSELNVNALELDDSALYLCASSNPGTGKNIQYFGAGTRLSVL.

This sequence joins TRBV19 and TRBJ2-1, with 7 bases lining up with TRBD1. The germline CDR1 and CDR2 sequences are LNHDA and SQIVND (reference sequence). The CDR3 consists of 15 residues. V dropped 4 bases and J dropped 3; count of bases not matched to a gene: 6. The CDR3 region has the DNA TGTGCCAGTAGTACACGACAGGGATACTACAATGAGCAGTTCTTC. Its translation is CASSTRQGYYNEQFF.